The 7 T cell receptor beta chains below come from one sample, sequenced in a study of shared clonotypes between healthy human individuals. TCRdb keeps only in-frame clones here, not all; method: immunoSEQ multiplex PCR. The table has some 1.4 million clones, roughly 96% seen once. Sequencing was carried out using naive CD4+ T cells sorted from blood. Subset described: CD45RA+ positively selected. The receptor source for this set is a man aged 25 to 40 in good health.

The chain couples TRBV4-3 to TRBJ2-7; TRBD1 matches at 10 bases. J lost 2 bases, V lost 5 bases, and 3 bases had no gene match. Germline V lookup: CDR1 LGHNA, CDR2 YSLEER. The CDR3 loop spans 14 amino acids. CDR3 coding DNA: TGCGCCAGCAGCGGCGGACAGGGGGCCTACGAGCAGTACTTC. Protein: CASSGGQGAYEQYF.

DNA for the CDR3: TGTGCCAGCAGTGGGGGACCGGGACACAACTACGAGCAGTACTTC. Encoded protein: CASSGGPGHNYEQYF. The chain joins TRBV28 to TRBJ2-7; D perhaps matches TRBD1 (6 bases). V shed 5 bases and J shed 3 bases, with 17 bases lying between them. Germline CDR1 is MDHEN and CDR2 is SYDVKM. This CDR3 contains 15 residues.

Concerning this clone itself: The sample has other DNA sequences that encode this CDR3 too. V is TRBV5-1 and J is TRBJ2-1; possibly TRBD1 for D (6 bases). The CDR3 extends over 15 amino acids. V lost 0 bases to trimming and J lost 4 bases, with 11 bases between them. Germline CDR1 and CDR2: SGHRS and YFSETQ. CDR3 bases: TGCGCCAGCAGCTTGGGGGGGACAACTTACAATGAGCAGTTCTTC. Protein sequence: CASSLGGTTYNEQFF. The full variable domain, its missing parts supplied by reference TRBV5-1 and TRBJ2-1, is KAGVTQTPRYLIKTRGQQVTLSCSPISGHRSVSWYQQTPGQGLQFLFEYFSETQRNKGNFPGRFSGRQFSNSRSEMNVSTLELGDSALYLCASSLGGTTYNEQFFGPGTRLTVL.

This clone has only one observation. The V call is TRBV2, the J call TRBJ2-7; D uncertain. Per the germline V gene, CDR1 is SNHLY and CDR2 is FYNNEI. There are 16 residues in the CDR3. Trimming removed 4 bases at V and 2 bases at J, with 18 bases between. CDR3 sequence: CASSVYSRTSTYEQYF. Written as DNA, the CDR3 is TGTGCCAGCAGTGTTTATAGTAGGACCTCCACCTACGAGCAGTACTTC. Filled out from reference TRBV2 and TRBJ2-7, the complete variable domain reads EPEVTQTPSHQVTQMGQEVILRCVPISNHLYFYWYRQILGQKVEFLVSFYNNEISEKSEIFDDQFSVERPDGSNFTLKIRSTKLEDSAMYFCASSVYSRTSTYEQYFGPGTRLTVT.

With regard to this clone: Distinct nucleotide sequences in the sample also encode this CDR3. This chain joins TRBV5-1 and TRBJ2-5; 11 bases are a match to TRBD2. This CDR3 spans 16 amino acids. CDR1 and CDR2 (germline): SGHRS, YFSETQ. V lost 0 bases and J lost 2; bases outside the gene matches: 3. CDR3 sequence reads: CASSLAGTSGQETQYF. CDR3 nucleotide sequence: TGCGCCAGCAGCTTGGCGGGGACTAGCGGACAAGAGACCCAGTACTTC. Together with reference TRBV5-1 and TRBJ2-5, the CDR3 gives the full variable domain: KAGVTQTPRYLIKTRGQQVTLSCSPISGHRSVSWYQQTPGQGLQFLFEYFSETQRNKGNFPGRFSGRQFSNSRSEMNVSTLELGDSALYLCASSLAGTSGQETQYFGPGTRLLVL.

The chain couples TRBV11-2 to TRBJ1-4; TRBD1 agrees at 7 bases. Trimming cost V 8 bases and J 2 bases; bases outside gene matches: 5. Germline assignment: CDR1 SGHAT and CDR2 FQNNGV. The length of the CDR3 is 14 residues. CDR3 bases: TGTGCCAGCGCCCAGGGGGGTACTAATGAAAAACTGTTTTTT. Protein: CASAQGGTNEKLFF. The variable domain in full, completed from reference TRBV11-2 and TRBJ1-4, reads EAGVAQSPRYKIIEKRQSVAFWCNPISGHATLYWYQQILGQGPKLLIQFQNNGVVDDSQLPKDRFSAERLKGVDSTLKIQPAKLEDSAVYLCASAQGGTNEKLFFGSGTQLSVL.

On this clone itself: Sequence at one end of the junction differs from germline and may be a read error. The same CDR3 can be traced to other DNA sequences in this sample. V gene TRBV5-1 combines with J gene TRBJ1-1; a possible D gene is TRBD1 (5 bases). Germline V gene data show CDR1 as SGHRS and CDR2 as YFSETQ. The CDR3 totals 13 residues. The CDR3 DNA sequence: TGCGCCAGCAGCTTGGCATTGGACACTGAAGCCTTCTTT. Amino acid sequence: CASSLALDTEAFF.